One sample yielded the 14 T cell receptor beta chains listed below, sequenced in a study of T cells in Graves' hyperthyroidism and ophthalmopathy. Authors of the study amplified TCR beta CDR3 regions from RNA transcripts. The primer set for the first-round RT-PCR of the TCR CDR3 was HTBI. TCRdb reprocessed the multiplex PCR reads via MiXCR and lists one record per CDR3 protein. The sample carries under 350,000 distinct CDR3 sequences, roughly a fifth recorded once. Sequencing used blood. The origin of the receptors is a woman between 45 and 60 years old with Graves' hyperthyroidism.

This clonotype was seen ten or more times. The V gene is TRBV5-1, the J gene TRBJ1-1, with a weak D call TRBD1 (5 bases). There are 15 residues in the CDR3. Trimming stripped 0 bases from V and 1 base from J, with 10 bases between. In germline, CDR1 is SGHRS, CDR2 YFSETQ. This CDR3 is CASSLGPGKNTEAFF. The CDR3 DNA is TGCGCCAGCAGCTTGGGGCCAGGGAAGAACACTGAAGCTTTCTTT.

This clonotype is termed medium-sized. The V gene is TRBV11-2, the J gene TRBJ2-2; D is perhaps TRBD2 (5 bases). V was shortened by 3 bases and J by 4 bases, with 9 bases between the two germline ends. The CDR3 is made up of 14 amino acids. CDR1 and CDR2 (germline): SGHAT, FQNNGV. The CDR3 here is CASSFLGSTGELFF. Written as DNA, the CDR3 is TGTGCCAGCAGCTTCTTAGGGAGCACCGGGGAGCTGTTTTTT.

In this sample, this clonotype turned up many times. This rearrangement joins TRBV2 to TRBJ2-5; 12 nucleotides line up with TRBD2. CDR1 is SNHLY and CDR2 is FYNNEI in the germline V gene. The CDR3 is 14 residues long. After removal of 6 bases from V and 5 bases from J, the junction contained 4 bases not matched to a gene. CDR3 DNA sequence: TGTGCCAGCAGAGGACTAGCGGGACGTGAGACCCAGTACTTC. It encodes CASRGLAGRETQYF. The variable domain in full, completed from reference TRBV2 and TRBJ2-5, reads EPEVTQTPSHQVTQMGQEVILRCVPISNHLYFYWYRQILGQKVEFLVSFYNNEISEKSEIFDDQFSVERPDGSNFTLKIRSTKLEDSAMYFCASRGLAGRETQYFGPGTRLLVL.

The chain combines TRBV5-1 with TRBJ2-3, with TRBD2 matching 10 bases. With V trimmed by 2 bases and J by 0 bases, 6 bases remained unmatched. The CDR3 loop spans 17 amino acids. The germline CDR1 and CDR2 sequences are SGHRS and YFSETQ. CDR3 loop: CASSFGLAAPSTDTQYF. CDR3 DNA sequence: TGCGCCAGCAGCTTCGGACTAGCGGCTCCCAGCACAGATACGCAGTATTTT.

The count of this clonotype is one. The chain recombines TRBV5-1 with TRBJ1-1; D gene unclear. V was pared by 2 bases and J by 4 bases, with 9 bases between. CDR3 size: 13 residues. The germline CDR1 and CDR2 sequences are SGHRS and YFSETQ. The CDR3 reads CASSFPGSTEAFF. The CDR3 DNA follows: TGCGCCAGCAGCTTTCCCGGGTCCACTGAAGCTTTCTTT.

This clonotype was seen more than once but under ten times. The chain combines TRBV29-1 with TRBJ1-2, with no clear D. With 7 bases removed from V and 4 bases from J, the gap between germline ends came to 10 bases. The CDR3 length is 11 residues. Germline CDR1 and CDR2: SQVTM and ANQGSEA. The CDR3 spells CSAEGGYGYTF. The CDR3 DNA reads TGCAGCGCCGAGGGAGGCTATGGCTACACCTTC.

This clonotype was counted ten times or more. V and J are TRBV19 and TRBJ2-2; TRBD1 aligns across 9 bases. V shed 7 bases, J shed 5 bases, and the junction held 5 bases outside the gene matches. Per germline, CDR1 LNHDA and CDR2 SQIVND (reference sequence). The CDR3 runs 14 residues. CDR3 sequence: CASNAGTGTGELFF. The DNA of the CDR3 is TGTGCCAGTAACGCCGGGACAGGGACCGGGGAGCTGTTTTTT.

This clonotype has more than one count but fewer than ten. Germline is not matched at one junction end, which may reflect a read error. This chain links TRBV13 with TRBJ1-1; D is uncertain. CDR3 length: 16 amino acids. Germline assignment: CDR1 PRHDT and CDR2 FYEKMQ (reference sequence). This CDR3 is CASSVGELPMNTEAFF. DNA for the CDR3: TGTGCCAGCAGCGTAGGAGAGCTCCCCATGAACACTGAAGCTTTCTTT.

This clonotype was recorded at least ten times. The CDR3 is CASSLVLTRGANVLTF. In DNA form, the CDR3 reads TGCGCCAGCAGCTTGGTTCTAACGCGTGGGGCCAACGTCCTGACTTTC. This chain uses TRBV5-1 with TRBJ2-6; D gene unclear. The germline gives CDR1 SGHRS, CDR2 YFSETQ. CDR3 length: 16 residues. V lost 0 bases, J lost 3 bases, and 10 bases lay in between.

This clonotype was detected only a few times. This chain uses TRBV20-1 with TRBJ2-7, with 13 nucleotides matching TRBD2. With 3 bases clipped from V and 1 base from J, the junction kept 3 bases outside the gene matches. The CDR3 runs to 15 residues. CDR1 and CDR2 from the germline V gene are DFQATT and SNEGSKA (reference sequence). CDR3 sequence: CSARETSGRSYEQYF. DNA of the CDR3: TGCAGTGCTAGGGAGACTAGCGGGAGGTCCTACGAGCAGTACTTC.

The table lists this clonotype with a count of one. With a much larger clone just one base away, this may be a read error. The gene calls are TRBV20-1 and TRBJ1-1; D uncertain. V shed 6 bases and J shed 8 bases, with 19 bases lying between them. The CDR3 spans 13 residues. CDR1 and CDR2 from the germline V gene are DFQATT and SNEGSKA (reference sequence). The CDR3 DNA reads as TGCAGTGCCCCGGATTATCCCTCGGCGGAAGCTTTCTTT. It is translated as CSAPDYPSAEAFF.

This clonotype was observed many times. J is TRBJ2-3 and V is TRBV11-2; tentative D call: TRBD2 (5 bases). Germline V CDR1 and CDR2: SGHAT, FQNNGV. There are 15 residues in the CDR3. V was cut by 0 bases and J by 0 bases, with 7 bases left in between. The CDR3 DNA follows: TGTGCCAGCAGCTTAGAGGGCGGGAGCACAGATACGCAGTATTTT. This translates into CASSLEGGSTDTQYF. The whole variable domain, filled in from reference TRBV11-2 and TRBJ2-3, reads EAGVAQSPRYKIIEKRQSVAFWCNPISGHATLYWYQQILGQGPKLLIQFQNNGVVDDSQLPKDRFSAERLKGVDSTLKIQPAKLEDSAVYLCASSLEGGSTDTQYFGPGTRLTVL.

The genes are TRBV28 and TRBJ2-1, with 8 positions matching TRBD1. Germline V gene data show CDR1 as MDHEN and CDR2 as SYDVKM. With 6 bases clipped from V and 1 base from J, the junction kept 8 bases outside the gene matches. The CDR3 has 16 residues. In DNA, the CDR3 is TGTGCCAGCAGCCCCCAGGGGGCCAGGTCCTACAATGAGCAGTTCTTC. Translating gives CASSPQGARSYNEQFF.

The chain links TRBV14 to TRBJ2-1; D may match TRBD1 or TRBD2 (5 bases each). Germline-derived CDR1 and CDR2 are SGHDN and FVKESK. The CDR3 totals 14 residues. V lost 0 bases, J lost 8 bases, and 11 bases lay in between. The CDR3 bases are TGTGCCAGCAGCCAAGAACGAGGGGACGATGAGCAGTTCTTC. Translated: CASSQERGDDEQFF.